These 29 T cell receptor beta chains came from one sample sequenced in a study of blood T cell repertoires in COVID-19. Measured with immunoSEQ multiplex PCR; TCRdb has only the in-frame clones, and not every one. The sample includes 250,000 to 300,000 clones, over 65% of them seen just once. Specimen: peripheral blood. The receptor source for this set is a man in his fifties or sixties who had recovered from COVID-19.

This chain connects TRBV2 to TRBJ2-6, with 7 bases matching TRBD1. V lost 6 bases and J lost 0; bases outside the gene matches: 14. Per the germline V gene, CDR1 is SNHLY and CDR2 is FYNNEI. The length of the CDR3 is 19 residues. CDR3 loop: CASSQRWTGSLSGANVLTF. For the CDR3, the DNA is TGTGCCAGCAGCCAAAGATGGACAGGTTCACTCTCTGGGGCCAACGTCCTGACTTTC.

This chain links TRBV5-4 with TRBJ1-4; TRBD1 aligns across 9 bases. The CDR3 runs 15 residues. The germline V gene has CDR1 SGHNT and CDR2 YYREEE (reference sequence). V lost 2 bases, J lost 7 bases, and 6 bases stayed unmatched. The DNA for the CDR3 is TGTGCCAGCAGCTTCGGACAGGGGACGGGTGAAAAACTGTTTTTT. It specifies CASSFGQGTGEKLFF.

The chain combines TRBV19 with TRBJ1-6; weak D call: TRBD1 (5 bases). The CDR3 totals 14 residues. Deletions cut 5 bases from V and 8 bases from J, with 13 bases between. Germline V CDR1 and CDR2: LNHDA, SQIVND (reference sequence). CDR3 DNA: TGTGCCAGTAGTCCCCCGGGCAGGGATTCACCCCTCCACTTT. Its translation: CASSPPGRDSPLHF.

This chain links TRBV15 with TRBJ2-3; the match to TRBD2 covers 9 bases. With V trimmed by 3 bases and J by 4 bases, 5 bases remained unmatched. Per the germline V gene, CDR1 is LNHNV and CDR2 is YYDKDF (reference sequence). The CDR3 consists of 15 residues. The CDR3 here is CATSSSGSTSDTQYF. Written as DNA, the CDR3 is TGTGCCACCAGCAGTAGCGGGAGTACCTCAGATACGCAGTATTTT.

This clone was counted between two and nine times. CDR3 sequence (DNA): TGTGCCAGCAGAGAGCGACAGGCCACCGGGGAGCTGTTTTTT. Its translation is CASRERQATGELFF. V and J are TRBV2 and TRBJ2-2; tentative D call: TRBD1 (6 bases). Germline values: CDR1 SNHLY, CDR2 FYNNEI. The CDR3 has 14 amino acids. The V end was cut by 6 bases, the J end by 4 bases, with 12 bases between.

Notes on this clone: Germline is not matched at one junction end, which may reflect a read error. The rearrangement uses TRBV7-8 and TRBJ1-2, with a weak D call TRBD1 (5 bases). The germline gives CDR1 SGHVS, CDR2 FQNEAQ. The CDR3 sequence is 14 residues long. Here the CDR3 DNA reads TGTGCCAGCAGCTTAGGGTTGGGGGGAATCGGCTTTGACTTC. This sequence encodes CASSLGLGGIGFDF. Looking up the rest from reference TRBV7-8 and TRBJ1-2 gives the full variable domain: GAGVSQSPRYKVAKRGQDVALRCDPISGHVSLFWYQQALGQGPEFLTYFQNEAQLDKSGLPSDRFFAERPEGSVSTLKIQRTQQEDSAVYLCASSLGLGGIGFDFGSGTRLTVV.

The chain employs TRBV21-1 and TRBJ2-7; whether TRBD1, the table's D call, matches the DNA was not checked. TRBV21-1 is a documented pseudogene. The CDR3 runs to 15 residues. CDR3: CASSKAQGHTYEQYF. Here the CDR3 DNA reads TGTGCCAGCAGCAAAGCGCAGGGACATACCTACGAGCAGTACTTC.

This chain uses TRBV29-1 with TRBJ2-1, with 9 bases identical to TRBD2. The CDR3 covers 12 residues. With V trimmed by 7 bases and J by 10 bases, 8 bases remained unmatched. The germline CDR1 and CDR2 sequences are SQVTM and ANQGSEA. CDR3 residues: CSGTGLAREQFF. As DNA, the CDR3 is TGCAGCGGAACTGGACTAGCGAGAGAGCAGTTCTTC.

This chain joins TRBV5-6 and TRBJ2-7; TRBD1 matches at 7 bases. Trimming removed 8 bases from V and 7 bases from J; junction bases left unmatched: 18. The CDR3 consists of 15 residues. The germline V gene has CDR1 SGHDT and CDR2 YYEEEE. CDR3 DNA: TGTGCCAGTTCCACGCCAGGGACAGCGGCGTTAGAGCAGTACTTC. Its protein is CASSTPGTAALEQYF.

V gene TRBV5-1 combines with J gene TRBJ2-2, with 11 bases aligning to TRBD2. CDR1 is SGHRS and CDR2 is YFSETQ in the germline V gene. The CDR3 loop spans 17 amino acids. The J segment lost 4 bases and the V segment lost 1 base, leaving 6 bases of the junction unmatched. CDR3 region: CASSLRLAGRGTGELFF. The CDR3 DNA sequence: TGCGCCAGCAGCTTGCGACTAGCGGGACGCGGCACCGGGGAGCTGTTTTTT.

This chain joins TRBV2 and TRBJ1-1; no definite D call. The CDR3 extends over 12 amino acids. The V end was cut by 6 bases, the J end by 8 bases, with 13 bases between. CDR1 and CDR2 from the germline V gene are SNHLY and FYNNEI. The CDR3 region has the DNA TGTGCCAGCAGCCGGACTCCTCTCGAAGCTTTCTTT. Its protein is CASSRTPLEAFF.

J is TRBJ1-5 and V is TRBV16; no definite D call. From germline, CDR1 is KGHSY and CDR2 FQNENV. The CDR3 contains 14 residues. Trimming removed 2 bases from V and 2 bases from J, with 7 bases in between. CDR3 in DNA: TGTGCCAGCAGCCAAGTCTTAGGCAATCAGCCCCAGCATTTT. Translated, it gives CASSQVLGNQPQHF.

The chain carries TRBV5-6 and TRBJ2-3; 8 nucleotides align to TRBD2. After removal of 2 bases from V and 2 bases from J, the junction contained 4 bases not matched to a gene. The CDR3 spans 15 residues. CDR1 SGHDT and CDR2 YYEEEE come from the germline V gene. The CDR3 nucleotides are TGTGCCAGCAGCTTTGGCGGGGGGCCCACAGATACGCAGTATTTT. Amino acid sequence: CASSFGGGPTDTQYF.

The CDR3 loop is CASRTPAGGYSSYEQYF. DNA of the CDR3: TGTGCCAGCAGGACCCCAGCGGGGGGATACAGCTCCTACGAGCAGTACTTC. This chain uses TRBV4-2 with TRBJ2-7, with 9 positions matching TRBD2. V lost 6 bases to trimming and J lost 0 bases; unmatched junction nucleotides: 12. The length of the CDR3 is 17 residues. CDR1 and CDR2 (germline): LGHNA, YNFKEQ.

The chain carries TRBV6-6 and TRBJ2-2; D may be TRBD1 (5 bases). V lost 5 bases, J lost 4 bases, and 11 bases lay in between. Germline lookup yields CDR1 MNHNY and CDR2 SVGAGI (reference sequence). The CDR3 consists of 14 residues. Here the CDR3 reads CASSPVGVTGELFF. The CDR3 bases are TGTGCCAGCAGTCCGGTAGGGGTCACCGGGGAGCTGTTTTTT.

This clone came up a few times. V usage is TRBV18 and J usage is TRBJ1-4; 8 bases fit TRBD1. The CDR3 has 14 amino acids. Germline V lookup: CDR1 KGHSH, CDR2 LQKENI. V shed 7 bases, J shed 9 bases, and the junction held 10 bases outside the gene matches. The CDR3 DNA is TGTGCCAGCTTCTACGGACAGGGATCAAAAAAACTGTTTTTT. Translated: CASFYGQGSKKLFF.

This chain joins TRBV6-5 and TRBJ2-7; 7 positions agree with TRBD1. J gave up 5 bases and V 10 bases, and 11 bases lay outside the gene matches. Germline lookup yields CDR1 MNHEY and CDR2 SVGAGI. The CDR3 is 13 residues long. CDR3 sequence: CATRMTGQHEQYF. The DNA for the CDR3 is TGTGCCACCAGAATGACAGGGCAGCACGAGCAGTACTTC.

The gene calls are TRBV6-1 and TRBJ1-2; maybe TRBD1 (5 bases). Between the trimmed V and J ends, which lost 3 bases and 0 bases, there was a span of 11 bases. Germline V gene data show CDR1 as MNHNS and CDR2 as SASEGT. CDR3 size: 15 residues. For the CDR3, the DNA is TGTGCCAGCAGTGAGGAGGGGATAGCTAACTATGGCTACACCTTC. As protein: CASSEEGIANYGYTF.

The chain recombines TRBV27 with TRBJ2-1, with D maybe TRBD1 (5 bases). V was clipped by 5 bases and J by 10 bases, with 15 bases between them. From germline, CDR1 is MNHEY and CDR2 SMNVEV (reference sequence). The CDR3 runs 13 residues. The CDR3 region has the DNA TGTGCCAGCAGTACGACAGCGCTCGCGGAGCAGTTCTTC. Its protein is CASSTTALAEQFF.

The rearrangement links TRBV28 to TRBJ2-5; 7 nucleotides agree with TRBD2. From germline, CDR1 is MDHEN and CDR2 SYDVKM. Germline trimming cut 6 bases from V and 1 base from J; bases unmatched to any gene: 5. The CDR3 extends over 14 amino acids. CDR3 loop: CASRGTNGQETQYF. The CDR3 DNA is TGTGCCAGCAGGGGGACTAACGGCCAAGAGACCCAGTACTTC.

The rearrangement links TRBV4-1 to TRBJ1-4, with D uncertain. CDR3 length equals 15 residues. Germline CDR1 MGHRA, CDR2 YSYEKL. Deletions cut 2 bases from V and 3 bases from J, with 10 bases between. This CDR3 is CASSQPVRSNEKLFF. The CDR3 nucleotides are TGCGCCAGCAGCCAACCAGTGAGGTCTAATGAAAAACTGTTTTTT.

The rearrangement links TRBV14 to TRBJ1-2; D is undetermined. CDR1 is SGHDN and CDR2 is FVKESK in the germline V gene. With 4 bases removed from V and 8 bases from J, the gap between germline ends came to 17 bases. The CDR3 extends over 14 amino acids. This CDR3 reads CASSPQPSSGGYTF. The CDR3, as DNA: TGTGCCAGCAGCCCCCAACCTTCGTCGGGGGGCTACACCTTC.

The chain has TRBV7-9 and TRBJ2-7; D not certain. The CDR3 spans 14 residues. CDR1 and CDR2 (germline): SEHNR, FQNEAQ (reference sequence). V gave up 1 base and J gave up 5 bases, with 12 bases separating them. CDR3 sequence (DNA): TGTGCCAGCAGCTTAGTATCAGGTCTCAACGAGCAGTACTTC. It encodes CASSLVSGLNEQYF.

The CDR3 DNA sequence: TGTGCCACCAGCAGAGGGGACAGGGACTATGGCTACACCTTC. Residues: CATSRGDRDYGYTF. The V call is TRBV15, the J call TRBJ1-2; the match to TRBD1 covers 9 bases. V was clipped by 1 base and J by 3 bases; unmatched bases: 0. This CDR3 region has 14 residues. Germline V lookup: CDR1 LNHNV, CDR2 YYDKDF (reference sequence).

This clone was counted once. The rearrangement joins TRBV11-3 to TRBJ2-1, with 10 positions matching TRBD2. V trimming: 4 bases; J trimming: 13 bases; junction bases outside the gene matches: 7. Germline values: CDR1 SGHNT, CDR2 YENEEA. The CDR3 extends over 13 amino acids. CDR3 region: CASSSDRTSGQFF. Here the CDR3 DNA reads TGTGCCAGCAGCTCCGACCGGACTAGCGGTCAGTTCTTC.

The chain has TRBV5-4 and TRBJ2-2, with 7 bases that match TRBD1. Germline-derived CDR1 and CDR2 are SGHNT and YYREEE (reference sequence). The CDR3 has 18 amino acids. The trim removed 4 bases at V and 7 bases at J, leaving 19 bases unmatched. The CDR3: CASSPTRTGLKMGGELFF. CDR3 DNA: TGTGCCAGCAGCCCCACCAGGACAGGCCTAAAAATGGGCGGGGAGCTGTTTTTT.

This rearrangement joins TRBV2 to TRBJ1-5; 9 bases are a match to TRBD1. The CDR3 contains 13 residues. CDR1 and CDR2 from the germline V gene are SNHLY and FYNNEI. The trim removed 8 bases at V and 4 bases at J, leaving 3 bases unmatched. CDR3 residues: CASGTGRNQPQHF. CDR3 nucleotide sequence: TGTGCCAGCGGGACAGGGAGAAATCAGCCCCAGCATTTT.

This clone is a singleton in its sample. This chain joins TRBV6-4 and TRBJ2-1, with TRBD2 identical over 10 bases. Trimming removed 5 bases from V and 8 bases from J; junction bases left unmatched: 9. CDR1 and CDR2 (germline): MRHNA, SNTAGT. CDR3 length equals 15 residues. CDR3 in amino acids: CASSKREGLRYEQFF. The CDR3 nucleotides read TGTGCCAGCAGTAAGCGGGAGGGCCTTCGATATGAGCAGTTCTTC.

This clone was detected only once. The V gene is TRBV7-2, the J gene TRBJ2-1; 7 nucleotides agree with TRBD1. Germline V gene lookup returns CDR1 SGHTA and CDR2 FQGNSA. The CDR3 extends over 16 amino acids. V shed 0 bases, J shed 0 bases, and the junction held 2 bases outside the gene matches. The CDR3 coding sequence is TGTGCCAGCAGCTTAGCGGCAGGGGGCTCCTACAATGAGCAGTTCTTC. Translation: CASSLAAGGSYNEQFF.